Presented here are 5 T cell receptor beta chains from one specimen sequenced in a study of blood T cell repertoires in COVID-19. The method was immunoSEQ multiplex PCR; TCRdb's version includes in-frame clones alone and lacks a portion of them. The table records 210,000 or so clones, around nine tenths of them present only once. The specimen sequenced was peripheral blood. All receptors derive from a woman aged 40 to 50 with acute or convalescent COVID-19.

The V call is TRBV14, the J call TRBJ2-7, with a possible D match to TRBD1 (6 bases). The CDR3 has 19 amino acids. V lost 7 bases and J lost 4, with 32 bases in between. Germline values: CDR1 SGHDN, CDR2 FVKESK. Here the CDR3 reads CASTLIKWTAVWCGYEQYV. DNA for the CDR3: TGTGCCAGCACCCTAATAAAATGGACAGCCGTCTGGTGTGGGTACGAGCAGTACGTC.

The chain is built from TRBV5-1 and TRBJ2-1; D gene unclear. Trimming pared 3 bases from V and 5 bases from J, leaving 18 bases between. Germline CDR1 SGHRS, CDR2 YFSETQ. CDR3 length: 16 residues. DNA of the CDR3: TGCGCCAGCAGCTCCGAACCTAGAGTAGCTCACAATGAGCAGTTCTTC. This sequence encodes CASSSEPRVAHNEQFF.

This chain connects TRBV9 to TRBJ1-1, with D possibly TRBD1 on 6 matching bases. CDR1 and CDR2 from the germline V gene are SGDLS and YYNGEE. V lost 2 bases and J lost 4, with 12 bases in between. The CDR3 is 14 residues long. CDR3 DNA: TGTGCCAGCAGCGTGGGATCCAGGGGCACTGAAGCTTTCTTT. Protein sequence: CASSVGSRGTEAFF.

This chain connects TRBV5-4 to TRBJ1-2; no definite D call. V was pared by 0 bases and J by 5 bases, with 5 bases between. Germline V lookup: CDR1 SGHNT, CDR2 YYREEE (reference sequence). CDR3 length: 12 residues. The CDR3 here is CASSLDGYGYTF. DNA for the CDR3: TGTGCCAGCAGCTTGGACGGGTATGGCTACACCTTC.

The chain carries TRBV9 and TRBJ1-5; possible D gene TRBD1, 6 bases. The CDR3 spans 16 residues. The germline gives CDR1 SGDLS, CDR2 YYNGEE. V lost 4 bases and J lost 4, with 18 bases in between. The CDR3 reads CASSPLGGGLNQPQHF. In DNA, the CDR3 is TGTGCCAGCAGCCCCCTGGGAGGGGGACTTAATCAGCCCCAGCATTTT. Complete variable domain (other parts from reference TRBV9 and TRBJ1-5): DSGVTQTPKHLITATGQRVTLRCSPRSGDLSVYWYQQSLDQGLQFLIQYYNGEERAKGNILERFSAQQFPDLHSELNLSSLELGDSALYFCASSPLGGGLNQPQHFGDGTRLSIL.